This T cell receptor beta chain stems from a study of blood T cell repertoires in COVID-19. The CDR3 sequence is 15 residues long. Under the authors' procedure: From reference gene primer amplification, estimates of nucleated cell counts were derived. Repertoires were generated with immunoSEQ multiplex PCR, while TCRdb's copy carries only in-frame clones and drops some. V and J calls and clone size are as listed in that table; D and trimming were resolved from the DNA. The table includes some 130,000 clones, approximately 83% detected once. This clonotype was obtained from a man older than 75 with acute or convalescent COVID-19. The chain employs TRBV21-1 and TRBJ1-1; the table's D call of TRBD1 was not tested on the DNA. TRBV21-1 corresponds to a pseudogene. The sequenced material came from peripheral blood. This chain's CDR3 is CASSEGTGEGTEAFF. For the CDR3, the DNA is TGTGCCAGCAGCGAGGGGACAGGGGAGGGCACTGAAGCTTTCTTT.